This T cell receptor (beta chain) was recovered during a study of cytomegalovirus exposure and HLA in healthy donors. Findings and caveats of the study: Published work reported that the classifier diagnosed cytomegalovirus status with high specificity and sensitivity.

Assay used: immunoSEQ multiplex PCR; TCRdb lists only in-frame clones, some missing. The sample holds over 200,000 clones, around 88% seen once. For this clone: The antigen remains unidentified.

The CDR3 contains 18 residues. With 5 bases removed from V and 0 bases from J, the gap between germline ends came to 23 bases. Germline V lookup: CDR1 SQVTM, CDR2 ANQGSEA. Donors were drawn from the approximately 110-subject validation cohort, separate from the roughly 670-subject first cohort. The genes are TRBV29-1 and TRBJ1-3; D is perhaps TRBD1 (5 bases). Sequencing input: PBMCs. This clonotype was obtained from a woman aged 18-29 years in good health and CMV-seronegative. The CDR3 reads CSVRHSETAGVSGNTIYF. Here the CDR3 DNA reads TGCAGCGTTCGCCATTCCGAGACGGCGGGGGTCTCTGGAAACACCATATATTTT.